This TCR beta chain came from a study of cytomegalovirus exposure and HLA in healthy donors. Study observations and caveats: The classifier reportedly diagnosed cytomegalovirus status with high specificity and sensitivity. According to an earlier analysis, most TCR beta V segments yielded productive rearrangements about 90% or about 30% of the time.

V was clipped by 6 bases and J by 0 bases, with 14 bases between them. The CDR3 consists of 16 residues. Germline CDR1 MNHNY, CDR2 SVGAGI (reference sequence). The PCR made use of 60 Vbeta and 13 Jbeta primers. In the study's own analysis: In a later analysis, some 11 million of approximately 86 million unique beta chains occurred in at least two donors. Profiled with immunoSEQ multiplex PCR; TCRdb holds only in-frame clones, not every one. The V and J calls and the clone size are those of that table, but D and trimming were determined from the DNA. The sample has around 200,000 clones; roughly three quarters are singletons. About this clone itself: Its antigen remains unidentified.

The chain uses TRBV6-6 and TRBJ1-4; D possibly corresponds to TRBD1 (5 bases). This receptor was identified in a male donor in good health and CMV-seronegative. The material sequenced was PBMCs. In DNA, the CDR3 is TGTGCCAGCAGCTTCGGGGGGACTGCAACTAATGAAAAACTGTTTTTT. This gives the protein CASSFGGTATNEKLFF.